This T cell receptor (beta chain) comes out of a study of blood T cell repertoires in COVID-19. Study overall: Spain, Italy and the United States supplied samples that represented acute and convalescent COVID-19.

Trimming removed 4 bases at V and 1 base at J, with 12 bases between. The germline V gene encodes CDR1 SGHTS and CDR2 YDEGEE. The CDR3 runs to 15 residues. The Seattle site enrolled patients during active infection and followed them longitudinally. In the original processing: Reference gene primers were amplified, and this amplification served to estimate nucleated cell counts. Here immunoSEQ multiplex PCR was the method, and the copy in TCRdb shows in-frame clones only, minus some. D and trimming were read from the DNA, whereas the V and J calls and clone size are those reported in that table. Of some 68,000 clones listed, around 90% were seen once; the top ten hold around 7.3%.

The chain has TRBV5-8 and TRBJ1-5, with D hard to call. The clonotype originates from a man aged 35 to 55 with COVID-19, enrolled during active disease. Sequenced sample: peripheral blood. The CDR3 DNA reads TGTGCCAGCAGCCGGACCGCGGGCAGCAATCAGCCCCAGCATTTT. Protein sequence: CASSRTAGSNQPQHF.